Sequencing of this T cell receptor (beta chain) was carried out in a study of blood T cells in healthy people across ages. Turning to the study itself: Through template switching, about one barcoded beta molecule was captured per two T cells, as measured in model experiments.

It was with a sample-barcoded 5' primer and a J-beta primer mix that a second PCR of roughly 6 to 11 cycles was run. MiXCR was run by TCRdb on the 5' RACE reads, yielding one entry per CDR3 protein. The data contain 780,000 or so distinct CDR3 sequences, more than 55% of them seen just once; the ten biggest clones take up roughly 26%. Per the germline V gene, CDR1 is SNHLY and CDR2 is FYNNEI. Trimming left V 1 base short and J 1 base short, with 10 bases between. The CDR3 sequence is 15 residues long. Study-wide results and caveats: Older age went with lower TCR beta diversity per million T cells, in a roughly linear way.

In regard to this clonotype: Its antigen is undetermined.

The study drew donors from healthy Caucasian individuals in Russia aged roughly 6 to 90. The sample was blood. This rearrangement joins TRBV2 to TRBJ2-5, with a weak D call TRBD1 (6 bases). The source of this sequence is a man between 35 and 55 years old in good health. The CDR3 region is CASSEGTGSQETQYF. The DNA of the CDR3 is TGTGCCAGCAGTGAAGGAACAGGGAGCCAAGAGACCCAGTACTTC.